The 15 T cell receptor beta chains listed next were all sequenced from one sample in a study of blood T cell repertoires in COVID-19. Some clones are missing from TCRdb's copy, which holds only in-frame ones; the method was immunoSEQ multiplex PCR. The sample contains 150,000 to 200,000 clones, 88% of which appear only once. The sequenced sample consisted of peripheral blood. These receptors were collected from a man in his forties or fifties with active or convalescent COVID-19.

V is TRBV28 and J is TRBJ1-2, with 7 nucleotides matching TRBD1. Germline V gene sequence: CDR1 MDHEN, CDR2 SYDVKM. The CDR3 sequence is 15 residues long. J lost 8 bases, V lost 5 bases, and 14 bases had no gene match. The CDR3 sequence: CASSPGDSFGGGYTF. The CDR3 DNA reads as TGTGCCAGCAGTCCGGGGGACAGCTTCGGCGGCGGCTACACCTTC.

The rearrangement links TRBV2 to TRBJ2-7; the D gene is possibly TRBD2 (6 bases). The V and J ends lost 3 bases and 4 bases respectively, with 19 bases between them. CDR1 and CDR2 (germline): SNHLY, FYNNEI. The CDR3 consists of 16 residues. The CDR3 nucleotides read TGTGCCAGCAGTGATGGCGAGAGCCGGGAGCTATACGAGCAGTACTTC. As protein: CASSDGESRELYEQYF.

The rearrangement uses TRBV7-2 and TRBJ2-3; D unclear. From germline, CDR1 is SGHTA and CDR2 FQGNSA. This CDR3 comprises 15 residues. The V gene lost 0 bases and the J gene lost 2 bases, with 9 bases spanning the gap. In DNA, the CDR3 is TGTGCCAGCAGCTTAGCGGGCAGCCTCACAGATACGCAGTATTTT. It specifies CASSLAGSLTDTQYF.

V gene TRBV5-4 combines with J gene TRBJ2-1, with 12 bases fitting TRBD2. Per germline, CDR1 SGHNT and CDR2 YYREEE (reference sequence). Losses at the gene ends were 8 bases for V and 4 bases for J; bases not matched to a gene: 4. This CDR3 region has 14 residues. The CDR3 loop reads CASMGLAGYNEQFF. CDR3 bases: TGTGCCAGTATGGGACTAGCGGGTTACAATGAGCAGTTCTTC. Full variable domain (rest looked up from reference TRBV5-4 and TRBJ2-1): ETGVTQSPTHLIKTRGQQVTLRCSSQSGHNTVSWYQQALGQGPQFIFQYYREEENGRGNFPPRFSGLQFPNYSSELNVNALELDDSALYLCASMGLAGYNEQFFGPGTRLTVL.

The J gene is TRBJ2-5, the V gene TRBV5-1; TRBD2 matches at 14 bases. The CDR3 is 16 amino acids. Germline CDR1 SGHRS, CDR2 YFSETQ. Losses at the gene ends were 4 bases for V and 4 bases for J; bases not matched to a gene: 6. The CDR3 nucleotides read TGCGCCAGCAGCGAAACGGGACTAGCGGGGGTAGAGACCCAGTACTTC. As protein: CASSETGLAGVETQYF.

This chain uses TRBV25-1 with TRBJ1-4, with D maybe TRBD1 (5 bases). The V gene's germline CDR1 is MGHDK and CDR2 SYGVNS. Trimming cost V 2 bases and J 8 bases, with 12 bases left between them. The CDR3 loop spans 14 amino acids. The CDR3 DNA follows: TGTGCCAGCAGTGAAGCAGGGCAGGGCGAAAAACTGTTTTTT. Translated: CASSEAGQGEKLFF.

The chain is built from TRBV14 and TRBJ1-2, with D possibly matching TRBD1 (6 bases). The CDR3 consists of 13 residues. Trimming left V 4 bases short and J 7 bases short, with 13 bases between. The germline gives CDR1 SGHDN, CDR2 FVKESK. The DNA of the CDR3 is TGTGCCAGCAGCCCCACTGGGGGCCCTGGCTACACCTTC. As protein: CASSPTGGPGYTF.

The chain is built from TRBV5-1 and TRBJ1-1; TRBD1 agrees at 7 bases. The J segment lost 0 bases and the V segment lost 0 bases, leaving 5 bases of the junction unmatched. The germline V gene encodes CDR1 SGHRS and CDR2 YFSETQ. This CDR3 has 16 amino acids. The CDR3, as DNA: TGCGCCAGCAGCTTGGAGGCAGGGGGGATGAACACTGAAGCTTTCTTT. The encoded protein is CASSLEAGGMNTEAFF.

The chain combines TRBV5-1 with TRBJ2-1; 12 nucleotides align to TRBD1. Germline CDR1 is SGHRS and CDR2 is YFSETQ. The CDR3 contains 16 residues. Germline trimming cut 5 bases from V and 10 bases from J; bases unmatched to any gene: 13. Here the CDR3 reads CASSHVPGQGAREQFF. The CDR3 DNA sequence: TGCGCCAGCAGTCATGTCCCGGGACAGGGGGCCAGGGAGCAGTTCTTC.

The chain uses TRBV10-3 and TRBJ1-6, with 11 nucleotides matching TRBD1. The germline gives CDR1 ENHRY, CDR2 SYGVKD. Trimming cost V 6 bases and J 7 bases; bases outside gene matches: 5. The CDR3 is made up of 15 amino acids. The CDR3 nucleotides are TGTGCCATCAGGGGGACAGGGGGGGTGAATTCACCCCTCCACTTT. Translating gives CAIRGTGGVNSPLHF.

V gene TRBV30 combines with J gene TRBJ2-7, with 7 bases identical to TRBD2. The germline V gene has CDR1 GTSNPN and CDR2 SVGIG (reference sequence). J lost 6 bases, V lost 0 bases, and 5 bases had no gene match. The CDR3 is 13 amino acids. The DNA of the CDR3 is TGTGCCTGGAGTGTAGGCCTAGCGGCCGAGCAGTACTTC. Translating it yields CAWSVGLAAEQYF.

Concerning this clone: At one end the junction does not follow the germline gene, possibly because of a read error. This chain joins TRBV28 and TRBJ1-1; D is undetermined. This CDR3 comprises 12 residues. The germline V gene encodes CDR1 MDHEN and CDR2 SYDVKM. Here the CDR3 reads CASSTGLTGAFF. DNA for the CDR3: TGTGCCAGCAGTACTGGCCTGACTGGAGCTTTCTTT.

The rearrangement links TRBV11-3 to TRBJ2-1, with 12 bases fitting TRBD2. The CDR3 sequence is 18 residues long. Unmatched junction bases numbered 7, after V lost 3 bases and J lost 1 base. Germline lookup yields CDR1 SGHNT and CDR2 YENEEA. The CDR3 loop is CASSFLAGGALSYNEQFF. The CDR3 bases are TGTGCCAGCAGCTTCCTAGCGGGAGGGGCCCTTTCCTACAATGAGCAGTTCTTC.

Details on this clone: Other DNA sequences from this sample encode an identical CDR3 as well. CDR3 sequence: CASSLVTGGNQPQHF. DNA for the CDR3: TGTGCCAGCAGCTTAGTGACAGGGGGCAATCAGCCCCAGCATTTT. V is TRBV7-2 and J is TRBJ1-5; TRBD1 aligns across 8 bases. V was pared by 1 base and J by 2 bases, with 1 base of the junction left unmatched. CDR3 length equals 15 residues. Germline V gene data show CDR1 as SGHTA and CDR2 as FQGNSA.

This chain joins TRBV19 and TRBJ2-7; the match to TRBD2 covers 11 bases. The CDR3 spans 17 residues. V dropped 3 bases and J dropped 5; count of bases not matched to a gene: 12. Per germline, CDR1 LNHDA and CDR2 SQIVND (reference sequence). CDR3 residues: CASSIPGLLAGDNEQYF. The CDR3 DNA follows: TGTGCCAGTAGTATTCCCGGCTTACTAGCGGGAGACAACGAGCAGTACTTC.